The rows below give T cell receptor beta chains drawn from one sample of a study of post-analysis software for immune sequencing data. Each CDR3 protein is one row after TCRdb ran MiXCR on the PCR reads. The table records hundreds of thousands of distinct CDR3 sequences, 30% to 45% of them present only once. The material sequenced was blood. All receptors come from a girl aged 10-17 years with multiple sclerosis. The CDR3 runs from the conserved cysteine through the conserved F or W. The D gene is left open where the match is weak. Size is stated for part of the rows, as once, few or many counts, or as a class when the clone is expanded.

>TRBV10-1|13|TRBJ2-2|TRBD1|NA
TGCGCCACCGGGACAGGGAACACCGGGGAGCTGTTTTTT
CATGTGNTGELFF
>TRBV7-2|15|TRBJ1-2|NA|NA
TGTGCCAGCAGCCCCGTCGGAGGGGGGGTCTATGGCTACACCTTC
CASSPVGGGVYGYTF
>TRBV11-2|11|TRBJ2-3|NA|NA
TGTGCCAGCAGCGATGTAGATACGCAGTATTTT
CASSDVDTQYF
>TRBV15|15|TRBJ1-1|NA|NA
TGTGCCACCAGCAGAGATTCCCCAGCTTCAGAGACAACTTTCTTT
CATSRDSPASETTFF
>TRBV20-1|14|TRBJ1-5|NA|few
TGCAGTGCCTGGGACATCTATAGCAATCAGCCCCAGCATTTT
CSAWDIYSNQPQHF
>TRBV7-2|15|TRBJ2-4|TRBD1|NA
TGTGCCAGCAGCCCTTCCGGCAGGGGGAAAAACATTCAGTACTTC
CASSPSGRGKNIQYF
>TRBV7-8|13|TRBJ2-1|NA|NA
TGTGCCAGCAGCTTCTCAGGGGGGAAAGAGCAGTTCTTC
CASSFSGGKEQFF
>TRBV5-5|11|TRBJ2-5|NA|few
TGTGCCAGCAGCTTGTTCGAGACCCAGTACTTC
CASSLFETQYF
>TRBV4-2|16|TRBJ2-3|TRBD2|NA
TGTGCCAGCAGCCAAGTGCCTAGCGGGGGATCGGATACGCAGTATTTT
CASSQVPSGGSDTQYF
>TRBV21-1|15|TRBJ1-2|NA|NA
TGTGCCAGCAGCAAAGTGCCAGGGCGGACCTATGGCTACACCTTC
CASSKVPGRTYGYTF
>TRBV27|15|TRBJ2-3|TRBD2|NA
TGTGCCAGCAGTCCACAGACTAGCAGCACAGATACGCAGTATTTT
CASSPQTSSTDTQYF
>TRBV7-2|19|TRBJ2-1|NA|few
TGTGCCAGCAGCTTAAAAGGTCCCTCAGGCAGGTCCGTCCACAATGAGCAGTTCTTC
CASSLKGPSGRSVHNEQFF
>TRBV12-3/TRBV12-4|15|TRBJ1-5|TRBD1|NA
TGTGCCAGCAGTTTAGTGGGACAGGGCTTAGGGCCCCAGCATTTT
CASSLVGQGLGPQHF
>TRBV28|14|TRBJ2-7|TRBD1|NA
TGTGCCAGCAGTTCCCACAGGGGGAGTCACGAGCAGTACTTC
CASSSHRGSHEQYF
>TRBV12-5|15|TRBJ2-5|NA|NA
TGTGCTAGTGGTCCTTGCTCGGGACTCCGGGAGACCCAGTACTTC
CASGPCSGLRETQYF
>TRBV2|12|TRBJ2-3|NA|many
TGTGCCGGACATCGTATCACAGATACGCAGTATTTT
CAGHRITDTQYF
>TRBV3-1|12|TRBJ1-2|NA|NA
TGTGCCAGCAGCCAAGAAGGGGGTAGCTACACCTTC
CASSQEGGSYTF
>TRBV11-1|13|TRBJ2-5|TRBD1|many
TGTGCCAGCAGTTCCGGACAGGGGGAGACCCAGTACTTC
CASSSGQGETQYF
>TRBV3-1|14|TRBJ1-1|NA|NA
TGTGCCAGCGGACGGGGGTACATGAACACTGAAGCTTTCTTT
CASGRGYMNTEAFF
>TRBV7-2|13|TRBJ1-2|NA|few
TGTGCCAGCAGCCCCTCCTCGGGATATGGCTACACCTTC
CASSPSSGYGYTF
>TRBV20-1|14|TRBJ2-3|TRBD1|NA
TGCAGTGCTAGAGATCAGGGGGCCGCAGATACGCAGTATTTT
CSARDQGAADTQYF
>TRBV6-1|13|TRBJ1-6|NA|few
TGTGCCAGCAGTGACAGGGGTAATTCACCCCTCCACTTT
CASSDRGNSPLHF
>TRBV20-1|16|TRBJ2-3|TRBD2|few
TGCAGTGCTAGGGGAGCTAGCGGGGGGTGGACAGATACGCAGTATTTT
CSARGASGGWTDTQYF
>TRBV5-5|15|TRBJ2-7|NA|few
TGTGCCAGCAGCTTGCCGGCGGGGAGCTCCTACGAGCAGTACTTC
CASSLPAGSSYEQYF
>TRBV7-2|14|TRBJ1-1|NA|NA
TGTGCCAGCAGCTTGGGCCGGAGGAACACTGAAGCTTTCTTT
CASSLGRRNTEAFF
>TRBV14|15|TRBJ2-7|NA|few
TGTGCCAGCAGCCAGTACAGCCTACCCTCCTACGAGCAGTACTTC
CASSQYSLPSYEQYF
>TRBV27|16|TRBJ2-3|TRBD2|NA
TGTGCCAGCAGTTTATCGCGGGGGGGCAATACAGATACGCAGTATTTT
CASSLSRGGNTDTQYF
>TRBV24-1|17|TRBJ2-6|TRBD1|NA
TGTGCCACCAGTGGAGGACAGGGGTCCTCTGGGGCCAACGTCCCGACTTTC
CATSGGQGSSGANVPTF
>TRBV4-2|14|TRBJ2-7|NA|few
TGTGCCAGCAGCCAGGGCTGGGGGGCTTACGAGCAGTACTTC
CASSQGWGAYEQYF
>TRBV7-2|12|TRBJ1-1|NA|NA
TGTGCCACGGGGGGGAGGAACACTGAAGCTTTCTTT
CATGGRNTEAFF
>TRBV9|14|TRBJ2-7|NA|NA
TGTGCCAGCAACCGCTCGCCTTCCTACGAGGAGCAGTACTTC
CASNRSPSYEEQYF
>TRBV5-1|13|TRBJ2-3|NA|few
TGCGCCAGCAGTGTCGGGACTCCAAAGACGCAGTATTTT
CASSVGTPKTQYF
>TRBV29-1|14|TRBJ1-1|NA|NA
TGCAGCGCTATGGGAATGGGGGAGAACACTGAAGCTTTCTTT
CSAMGMGENTEAFF
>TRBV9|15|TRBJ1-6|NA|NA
TGTGCCAGCAGCGTAGGGGGCCGGGATAATTCACCCCTCCACTTT
CASSVGGRDNSPLHF
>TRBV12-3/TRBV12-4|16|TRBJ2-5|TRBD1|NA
TGTGCCAGCAGTTACTCGACTTTCGGGACAGCCGAGACCCAGTACTTC
CASSYSTFGTAETQYF
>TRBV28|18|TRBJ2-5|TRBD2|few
TGTGCCAGCAGTTTAATATCTCTAGCGGGGGTATCCCAAGAGACCCAGTACTTC
CASSLISLAGVSQETQYF
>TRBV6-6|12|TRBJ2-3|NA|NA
TGTGCCAGCAGCGAGAGCACAGATACGCAGTATTTT
CASSESTDTQYF
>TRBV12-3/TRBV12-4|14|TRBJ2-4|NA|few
TGTGCCAGCAGTTTTGGGCAGGGTTCGGACATTCAGTACTTC
CASSFGQGSDIQYF
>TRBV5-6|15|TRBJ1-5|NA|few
TGTGCCAGCAGCTCGAGACCAGGGGGCAATCAGCCCCAGCATTTT
CASSSRPGGNQPQHF
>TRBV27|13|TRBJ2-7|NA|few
TGTGCCAGCAGTTCCCGAGATCACTACGAGCAGTACTTC
CASSSRDHYEQYF
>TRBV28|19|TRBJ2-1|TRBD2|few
TGTGCCAGCAGTTCCTTGGGACTAGCGGGGACCTTCTCCTACAATGAGCAGTTCTTC
CASSSLGLAGTFSYNEQFF
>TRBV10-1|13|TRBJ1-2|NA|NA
TGCGCCAGCAGCCCTCACAGGGAGCATGGCTACACCTTC
CASSPHREHGYTF
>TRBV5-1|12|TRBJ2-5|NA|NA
TGCGCCAGCAGCGTCCCGTCTGAGACCCAGTACTTC
CASSVPSETQYF
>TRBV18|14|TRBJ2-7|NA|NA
TGTGCCAGCCAAGGGACGGCCAGCTCCTACGAGCAGTACTTC
CASQGTASSYEQYF
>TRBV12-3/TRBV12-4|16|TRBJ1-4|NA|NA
TGTGCCAGCAGCCCCCCGGAGGGGGGTGCTAATGAAAAACTGTTTTTT
CASSPPEGGANEKLFF
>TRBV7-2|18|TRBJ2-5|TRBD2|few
TGTGCCAGCAGCTTAGGGTTTTTAGGGCGGGGGGGCTTAGAGACCCAGTACTTC
CASSLGFLGRGGLETQYF
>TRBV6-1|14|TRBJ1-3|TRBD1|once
TGTGCCAGCATAGAACAGGGGGCTGGAAACACCATATATTTT
CASIEQGAGNTIYF
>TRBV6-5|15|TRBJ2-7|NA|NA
TGTGCCAGCAGTAAAGACAGAACCCGCTCCTACGAGCAGTACTTC
CASSKDRTRSYEQYF
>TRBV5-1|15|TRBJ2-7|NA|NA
TGCGCCAGCAGCTTGGTAGGGGTGGAAGTTTACGAGCAGTACTTC
CASSLVGVEVYEQYF
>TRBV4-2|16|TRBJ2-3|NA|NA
TGTGCCAGCAGCCAAGAGTATACGGCCCGAACAGATACGCAGTATTTT
CASSQEYTARTDTQYF
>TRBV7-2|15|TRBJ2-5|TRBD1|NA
TGTGCCAGCACCTCCCTAGGGACAGGTCAAGAGACCCAGTACTTC
CASTSLGTGQETQYF
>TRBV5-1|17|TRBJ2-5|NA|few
TGCGCCAGCAGCTTGAGGCTTACTAAGCGGATACAAGAGACCCAGTACTTC
CASSLRLTKRIQETQYF
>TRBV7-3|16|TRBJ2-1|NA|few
TGTGCCAGCAGCCCTGGACTAAGGAGCTCCTACAATGAGCAGTTCTTC
CASSPGLRSSYNEQFF